Below are 5 T cell receptor beta chains sequenced from a single sample in a study of blood T cells in healthy people across ages. Alongside a J-beta primer mix, a sample-barcoded 5' primer served in a second PCR lasting about 6 to 11 cycles. Each CDR3 protein gets one entry after TCRdb re-called the 5' RACE reads with MiXCR. This sample has roughly 800,000 distinct CDR3 sequences; nearly 60% occur once, and the top ten carry about 20%. The sequencing input was blood. These receptors all come from a man aged 25 to 40 in good health.

The genes are TRBV28 and TRBJ1-4; D may be TRBD1 (5 bases). Germline CDR1 and CDR2: MDHEN and SYDVKM. This CDR3 region has 15 residues. V was trimmed by 6 bases and J by 4 bases, leaving 15 bases between them. The CDR3 here is CASRRDGHLNEKLFF. As DNA, the CDR3 is TGTGCCAGCAGGAGAGACGGACATCTTAATGAAAAACTGTTTTTT.

This clonotype was seen many times. J is TRBJ2-7 and V is TRBV2, with TRBD1 matching over 7 bases. The germline CDR1 and CDR2 sequences are SNHLY and FYNNEI. The CDR3 extends over 15 amino acids. J lost 3 bases, V lost 4 bases, and 9 bases had no gene match. The CDR3 protein is CASSAADRARYEQYF. CDR3 nucleotides: TGTGCCAGCAGTGCCGCAGACAGGGCGCGCTACGAGCAGTACTTC.

The chain uses TRBV28 and TRBJ2-7; weak D call: TRBD2 (6 bases). Germline V gene lookup returns CDR1 MDHEN and CDR2 SYDVKM. Trimming shortened V by 3 bases and J by 0 bases, and 15 bases separated the two germline ends. The CDR3 extends over 16 amino acids. CDR3 sequence: CASSLMGLSSSYEQYF. CDR3 bases: TGTGCCAGCAGTTTGATGGGACTGTCGAGCTCCTACGAGCAGTACTTC.

The chain joins TRBV29-1 to TRBJ2-3; possible D gene TRBD2, 6 bases. The CDR3 runs 15 residues. V lost 0 bases to trimming and J lost 5 bases, with 15 bases between them. Germline CDR1 is SQVTM and CDR2 is ANQGSEA. DNA for the CDR3: TGCAGCGTTGAAGATCCTGCTGGGGGGAAAGATACGCAGTATTTT. Translating it yields CSVEDPAGGKDTQYF.

The V and J genes are TRBV18 and TRBJ2-7; D is undetermined. This CDR3 has 13 residues. Germline loops: CDR1 KGHSH, CDR2 LQKENI. Trimming removed 4 bases at V and 6 bases at J, with 13 bases between. CDR3 in amino acids: CASSLDGRAEQYF. DNA of the CDR3: TGTGCCAGCTCACTAGACGGACGGGCCGAGCAGTACTTC.